This TCR beta chain was sequenced for a study of blood T cell repertoires in COVID-19. Researchers sorted participants into cohorts using their self-reported clinical history. The germline gives CDR1 KGHDR, CDR2 SFDVKD. The CDR3 spans 14 residues. V was clipped by 3 bases and J by 4 bases; unmatched bases: 2. In the source study's methods: Amplified reference gene primers provided the basis for estimating nucleated cell counts. Produced via immunoSEQ multiplex PCR; TCRdb's table is partial and in-frame only. The V and J calls and the clone size are those of that table, but D and trimming were determined from the DNA. The sample consists of approximately 260,000 clones, approximately 90% of them appearing once.

This TCR was sampled from a young woman with acute COVID-19. The sample comprised PBMCs or T cells enriched from blood (not recorded which). The chain employs TRBV24-1 and TRBJ1-2, with 9 bases matching TRBD1. This chain's CDR3 is CATSDPTGGYGYTF. CDR3 coding DNA: TGTGCCACCAGTGATCCGACAGGGGGCTATGGCTACACCTTC.